This T cell receptor (beta chain) was obtained from a study of T-cell memory formation after mild COVID-19. Study-wide points: Among CD4+ contracting clones, most were CM and EM, and CD8+ ones EMRA. Cross-reactive memory seemingly joined, as some responding clones were found in pre-infection memory. Clones that contracted from day 15 to 85 were balanced CD4/CD8, while later expanders leaned CD4+.

Employing constant-segment primers, 5'RACE generated TCR alpha and TCR beta cDNA libraries bearing sample barcodes and UMIs. TCRdb processed the 5' RACE reads anew with MiXCR; each CDR3 protein has one entry. The table has approximately 180,000 distinct CDR3 sequences, 16% seen once; the top ten hold roughly 1.9%. Details on this clonotype: Antigen: not known.

The CDR3 totals 12 residues. The V end was cut by 4 bases, the J end by 8 bases, with 11 bases between. Looked up from germline, CDR1 is ENHRY and CDR2 is SYGVKD. The material sequenced was PBMCs or a T cell subset sorted from them (not recorded which). The genes are TRBV10-3 and TRBJ1-2, with a tentative D call TRBD1 (6 bases). This sequence originates from an adult woman who had mild COVID-19 (a few samples of this study predate the infection). Cell type and time point are not known. The CDR3 spells CAISGEQGGYTF. The DNA of the CDR3 is TGTGCCATCAGTGGTGAACAGGGAGGCTACACCTTC.